This entry describes one T cell receptor (beta chain). Its matching antigen is unknown. Germline V gives CDR1 SGHVS, CDR2 FQNEAQ. Trimming cost V 3 bases and J 2 bases; bases outside gene matches: 10. The CDR3 length is 17 residues. The source of the sample is a study of shared clonotypes between healthy human individuals. Study-level background: Aged 18 to 49, the donors were a couple of women and three men.

As processed by the authors: ImmunoSEQ output held junction-only sequences without quality scores, so filtering differed. Profiling relied on immunoSEQ multiplex PCR, and the TCRdb table lists in-frame clones only, not all of them. V, J and clone size are taken as reported in that table, and D and trimming were inferred from the DNA itself. The sample lists about 2.1 million clones; more than 85% were seen once. Whole-study findings and limits: Donor clonotype sharing was expected to depend on sequencing depth.

CD45RO negativity and positive selection for CCR7 defined naive CD8 cells, a population that excluded terminally differentiated effector memory CD45RA+ cells. The chain recombines TRBV7-8 with TRBJ2-7, with 10 bases aligning to TRBD2. The sequenced sample consisted of naive CD8+ T cells from PBMCs. The source is a man aged 18 to 35 in good health. Some clones in this sample may be carry-over from other donors' samples. The CDR3 sequence is CASSFSLAGAGAYEQYF. The CDR3 DNA sequence: TGTGCCAGCAGCTTTAGTCTAGCGGGAGCCGGGGCCTACGAGCAGTACTTC.